This TCR beta chain was recorded in a study of tumor and adjacent non-tumor tissue in lung cancer. About the research overall: The cohort had around eleven adenocarcinoma, 2 squamous cell and 1 small cell patients.

TCRbeta libraries were built with three rounds of nested PCR, modified from ARM-PCR. One entry per CDR3 protein, called by TCRdb with MiXCR from the multiplex PCR reads. There are 90,000 to 110,000 distinct CDR3 sequences in the sample; roughly 80% occur only once, and approximately 35% lies in the top ten. The CDR3 sequence is 12 residues long. Germline V lookup: CDR1 MNHEY, CDR2 SVGAGI. V was shortened by 5 bases and J by 2 bases, with 6 bases between the two germline ends. RNA was extracted from bulk tissue without any cell sorting. With respect to this clonotype: This may be a read error, as it is one base from a much larger clone.

The chain has TRBV6-5 and TRBJ2-5; the D is unclear. This sequence originates from a woman aged 55-69 years with non-small cell lung cancer. Material: lung tumor tissue. The DNA of the CDR3 is TGTGCCAGCAGTGACGGACAAGAGACCCAGTACTTC. This gives the protein CASSDGQETQYF.